This T cell receptor beta chain is from a study of T cell repertoires in cytomegalovirus infection. For the study at large: Recently identified HLA-C-restricted CMV epitopes were used, and well-studied HLA-B-restricted CMV epitopes were used as well. From public TCR beta signatures came an indication of both CMV infection and matching HLA type.

Via MiXCR, TCRdb re-called the reads, giving one row per CDR3 protein. This table has some 130,000 distinct CDR3 sequences, 32% appearing once. V dropped 6 bases and J dropped 1; count of bases not matched to a gene: 6. The CDR3 is made up of 15 amino acids. Concerning this clonotype: Antigen: not known.

Study-level findings and limits: Public TCR beta family frequency separated CMV-and-HLA carriers, including in an independent cohort. HLA-C-restricted CMV-specific TCR beta clonotypes prevailed in the ex vivo response.

The sample here was CD8+ T cells from cultured PBMCs, taken from culture after CMV antigen stimulation. This sequence was found in a human donor in good health (CMV status not recorded). Some clones in this sample may be carry-over from other donors' samples. V is TRBV12-3 or TRBV12-4 and J is TRBJ1-5, with 7 bases matching TRBD1. CDR3 region: CASSIQGSSNQPQHF. The CDR3 DNA reads TGTGCCAGCAGCATACAGGGGAGCAGCAATCAGCCCCAGCATTTT.